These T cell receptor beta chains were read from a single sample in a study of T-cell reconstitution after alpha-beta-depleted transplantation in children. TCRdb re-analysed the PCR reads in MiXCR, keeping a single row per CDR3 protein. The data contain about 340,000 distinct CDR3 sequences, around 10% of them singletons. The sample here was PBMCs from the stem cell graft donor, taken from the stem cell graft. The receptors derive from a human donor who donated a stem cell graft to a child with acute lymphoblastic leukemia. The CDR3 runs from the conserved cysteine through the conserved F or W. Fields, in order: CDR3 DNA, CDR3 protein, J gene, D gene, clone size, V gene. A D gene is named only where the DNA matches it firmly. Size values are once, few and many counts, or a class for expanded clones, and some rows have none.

TGTGCCAGCAGCCCGAACACGGGCTATGGCTACACCTTC | CASSPNTGYGYTF | TRBJ1-2 | NA | few | TRBV7-9
TGTGCCAGCAGTTTATCGATTCGCGGGCCGGTCACAGATACGCAGTATTTT | CASSLSIRGPVTDTQYF | TRBJ2-3 | NA | NA | TRBV27
TGTGCCAGCTTGGACAGGGGGCAAGAGACCCAGTACTTC | CASLDRGQETQYF | TRBJ2-5 | TRBD1 | many | TRBV6-1
TGTGCCAGCAGCCACCCTAGCGGGGAGCAGTTCTTC | CASSHPSGEQFF | TRBJ2-1 | TRBD2 | few | TRBV3-1
TGCAGTGCTAGAGATTACGGGAGTCGGCCAGATACGCAGTATTTT | CSARDYGSRPDTQYF | TRBJ2-3 | NA | NA | TRBV20-1
TGTGCCAGTTCGGGACCGAGGGCTTTCTTT | CASSGPRAFF | TRBJ1-1 | NA | NA | TRBV12-3/TRBV12-4
TGTGCCAGCAGCAAACCGAGGACAGGCTGCAATCAGCCCCAGCATTTT | CASSKPRTGCNQPQHF | TRBJ1-5 | NA | few | TRBV21-1
TGTGCTAGTGGTTCTCCGGACAGGGCAATAGTCGTCCGGGGTAAAGGCTACACCTTC | CASGSPDRAIVVRGKGYTF | TRBJ1-2 | TRBD1 | NA | TRBV12-5
TGTGCCAGCAGCCAAGATGGTCCGGACAGGGAGCAGTTCTTC | CASSQDGPDREQFF | TRBJ2-1 | TRBD1 | few | TRBV3-1
TGTGCCAGCAGTTACTCGATTTTGTCCGCGCAGTTCTTC | CASSYSILSAQFF | TRBJ2-1 | NA | few | TRBV6-5
TGCAGTGCTAGAACCCCCTTTCGGGGAGGCACAGATACGCAGTATTTT | CSARTPFRGGTDTQYF | TRBJ2-3 | NA | NA | TRBV20-1
TGTGCCAGCAGGCAAGGACAACAGAACACTGAAGCTTTCTTT | CASRQGQQNTEAFF | TRBJ1-1 | NA | NA | TRBV12-3/TRBV12-4
TGTGCCAGCAGTGTCGGGCTCTTCGACACTGAAGCTTTCTTT | CASSVGLFDTEAFF | TRBJ1-1 | NA | few | TRBV2
TGTGCCAGCAGCTTCTCTGCGGGTTATAGCAATCAGCCCCAGCATTTT | CASSFSAGYSNQPQHF | TRBJ1-5 | NA | NA | TRBV5-6
TGTGCCAGCAGCGTCTTAGCGGGAGTGAGTGAGCAGTTCTTC | CASSVLAGVSEQFF | TRBJ2-1 | TRBD2 | NA | TRBV5-4
TGTGCCAGCAGCGGCGACAGGGGACTAACCTACGAGCAGTACTTC | CASSGDRGLTYEQYF | TRBJ2-7 | NA | few | TRBV7-9
TGCGCCAGCAGCTTACTAGCGGGGGGGTCCAGTGAGCAGTTCTTC | CASSLLAGGSSEQFF | TRBJ2-1 | TRBD2 | few | TRBV5-1
TGTGCCAGCAGTTTAGCAGCGGGACAGGGCAATTCACCCCTCCACTTT | CASSLAAGQGNSPLHF | TRBJ1-6 | TRBD1 | few | TRBV27
TGCAGCGTTGTGCCAGGGAAGAACACCGGGGAGCTGTTTTTT | CSVVPGKNTGELFF | TRBJ2-2 | NA | few | TRBV29-1
TGTGCCATCAGTGAGCCGGGGGTCCTCCTGGGGTACTTC | CAISEPGVLLGYF | TRBJ2-7 | NA | NA | TRBV10-3
TGCGCCAGCAGCTTGGAGGGACAGAATGGCTACACCTTC | CASSLEGQNGYTF | TRBJ1-2 | TRBD1 | few | TRBV5-1
TGTGCCAGCAGCGTAGGAATAGGGTTCACTGAAGCTTTCTTT | CASSVGIGFTEAFF | TRBJ1-1 | NA | few | TRBV9
TGTGCCAGCAGCCCCAGGGCCTATGGCTACACCTTC | CASSPRAYGYTF | TRBJ1-2 | NA | many | TRBV7-9
TGTGCCACCAGCAGAGCTAGCGGGAGCTACAATGAGCAGTTCTTC | CATSRASGSYNEQFF | TRBJ2-1 | TRBD2 | few | TRBV15
TGCGCCAGCAGGCTAGAACTAGCGGACCTCTACAATGAGCAGTTCTTC | CASRLELADLYNEQFF | TRBJ2-1 | TRBD2 | NA | TRBV5-1
TGCGCCAGCAGCTTCGGGGGACACGGGGAGGAGCAGTACTTC | CASSFGGHGEEQYF | TRBJ2-7 | NA | NA | TRBV5-1
TGTGCCAGCAGCTTCCGACAGGGAAGGGGCGAGCAGTACTTC | CASSFRQGRGEQYF | TRBJ2-7 | TRBD1 | few | TRBV7-2
TGTGCCAGTAGTATCCAAGGGACGCAGCAGTACTTC | CASSIQGTQQYF | TRBJ2-7 | NA | NA | TRBV19
TGTGCCAGCAGCTCGGGGGCCCCCTGGTACGAGCAGTACTTC | CASSSGAPWYEQYF | TRBJ2-7 | NA | few | TRBV7-6
TGCGCCAGCAGCTTGGCCAAACCGGGACAGGGGGCGAACACAGATACGCAGTATTTT | CASSLAKPGQGANTDTQYF | TRBJ2-3 | TRBD1 | NA | TRBV5-1
TGCAGTGCAAAGGGGCAGGGGGCGCGAAGCAATCAGCCCCAGCATTTT | CSAKGQGARSNQPQHF | TRBJ1-5 | TRBD1 | NA | TRBV20-1
TGTGCCAGCAGCATAGCCCACCGGGGGGGTTCCTACAATGAGCAGTTCTTC | CASSIAHRGGSYNEQFF | TRBJ2-1 | TRBD2 | NA | TRBV7-8
TGCAGTGCTAGATCTGGGATTGTGGCCAAAAACATTCAGTACTTC | CSARSGIVAKNIQYF | TRBJ2-4 | NA | few | TRBV20-1
TGTGCCAGCAGCCGCATTGGTAGCAATCAGCCCCAGCATTTT | CASSRIGSNQPQHF | TRBJ1-5 | NA | NA | TRBV28
TGTGCCAGCAGCCTTCGAACTCATGGCTACACCTTC | CASSLRTHGYTF | TRBJ1-2 | NA | NA | TRBV7-2
TGTGCCAGCAGCCCATCACGGGGCGGGAGGGCCTCCTACAATGAGCAGTTCTTC | CASSPSRGGRASYNEQFF | TRBJ2-1 | TRBD2 | few | TRBV11-1
TGCAGCGTTGCAGGGGTTGGGGCCAACGTCCTGACTTTC | CSVAGVGANVLTF | TRBJ2-6 | NA | few | TRBV29-1
TGTGCCAGCAGCCCGCCCGGGACACTCCAAGAGACCCAGTACTTC | CASSPPGTLQETQYF | TRBJ2-5 | NA | few | TRBV7-8
TGCAGTGCTAGAGACCAGAGGCCCTCCTACAATGAGCAGTTCTTC | CSARDQRPSYNEQFF | TRBJ2-1 | NA | many | TRBV20-1
TGTGCCAGCAGCCCGGACCCTTTCAACGGGCTATACCAAGAGACCCAGTACTTC | CASSPDPFNGLYQETQYF | TRBJ2-5 | NA | NA | TRBV7-6
TGCAGCGTTGTAGGGGGCGAATCTAATGAAAAACTGTTTTTT | CSVVGGESNEKLFF | TRBJ1-4 | TRBD1 | NA | TRBV29-1
TGTGCCAGCAGCCAAGAGATCGTGGGTGAGCAGTTCTTC | CASSQEIVGEQFF | TRBJ2-1 | NA | NA | TRBV11-2
TGTGCCAGCAGCTTGGGGGCTATCGGCGCAGATACGCAGTATTTT | CASSLGAIGADTQYF | TRBJ2-3 | NA | few | TRBV5-5
TGCAGCGTTGAAGCAGGGGGGACCTACGAGCAGTACTTC | CSVEAGGTYEQYF | TRBJ2-7 | NA | many | TRBV29-1
TGTGCCAGCAGCCCCGGGGTCACTTCTCGGGAGACCCAGTACTTC | CASSPGVTSRETQYF | TRBJ2-5 | NA | many | TRBV7-2
TGTGCCAGCAGCTTAGACAGGTACAATGAGCAGTTCTTC | CASSLDRYNEQFF | TRBJ2-1 | NA | many | TRBV7-2